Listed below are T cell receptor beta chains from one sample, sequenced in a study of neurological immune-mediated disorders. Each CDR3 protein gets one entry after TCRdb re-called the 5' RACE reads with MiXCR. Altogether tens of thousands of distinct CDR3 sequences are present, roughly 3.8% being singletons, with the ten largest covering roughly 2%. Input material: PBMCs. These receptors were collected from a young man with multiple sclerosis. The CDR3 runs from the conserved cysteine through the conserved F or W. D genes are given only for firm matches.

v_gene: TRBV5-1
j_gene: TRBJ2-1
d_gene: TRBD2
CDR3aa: CASSQPTASGGTEYNEQFF

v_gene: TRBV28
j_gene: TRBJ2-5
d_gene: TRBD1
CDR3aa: CASTTDRGGETQYF

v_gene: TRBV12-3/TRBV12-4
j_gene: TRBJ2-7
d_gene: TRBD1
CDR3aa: CASSPGTGVQSYEQYF

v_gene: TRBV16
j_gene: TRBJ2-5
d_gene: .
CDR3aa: CASSQLEGDETQYF

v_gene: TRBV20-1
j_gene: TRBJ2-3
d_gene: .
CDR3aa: CSASQGDTQYF

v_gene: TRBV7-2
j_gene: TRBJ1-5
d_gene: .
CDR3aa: CASSLVGGGQPQNF

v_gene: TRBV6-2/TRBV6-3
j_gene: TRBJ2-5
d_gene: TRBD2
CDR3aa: CASSYRLAGLWETQYF

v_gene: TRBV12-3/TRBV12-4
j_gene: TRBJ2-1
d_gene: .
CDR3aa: CASSPIYNREQFF

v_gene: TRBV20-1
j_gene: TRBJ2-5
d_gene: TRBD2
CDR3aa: CSAFITFGGAAQETQYF

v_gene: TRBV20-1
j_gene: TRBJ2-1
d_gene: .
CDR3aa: CSAEDSLSYNEQFF

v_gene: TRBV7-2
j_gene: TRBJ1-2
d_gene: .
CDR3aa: CASSQRYGYTF

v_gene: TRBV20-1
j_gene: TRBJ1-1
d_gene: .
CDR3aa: CSARSGVGNTEAFF

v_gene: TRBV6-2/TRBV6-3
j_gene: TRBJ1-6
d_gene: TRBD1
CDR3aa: CASSYDRVNSPLNF

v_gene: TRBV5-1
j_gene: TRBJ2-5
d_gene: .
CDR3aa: CASSLVGETQYF

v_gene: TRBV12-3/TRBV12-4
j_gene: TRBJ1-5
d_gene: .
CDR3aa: CASSTGPFTNQPQHF

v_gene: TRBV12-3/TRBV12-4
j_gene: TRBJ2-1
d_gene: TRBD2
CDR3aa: CASSSPGLAGLEQFF

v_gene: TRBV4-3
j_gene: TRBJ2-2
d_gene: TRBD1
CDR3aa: CASSAGGTGELFF